This T cell receptor (beta chain) was sequenced during a study of chemoradiotherapy in HPV16-positive cancers. For this clone: Mismatch with germline at one junction end may stem from a read error.

The assay was immunoSEQ multiplex PCR, and TCRdb's table has in-frame clones only and misses some. Altogether around 29,000 clones are present, roughly nine tenths being singletons, with the ten largest covering 20% to 25%. Here the sequenced sample was blood, taken from a patient who underwent chemoradiotherapy. The receptor comes from a human donor with HPV-associated anogenital cancer.

CDR3 amino acids: CACRLAANTGELFF. CDR3 coding DNA: TGTGCCTGTAGACTAGCGGCGAACACCGGGGAGCTGTTTTTT. The V and J genes are TRBV19 and TRBJ2-2, with 9 nucleotides matching TRBD2. The CDR3 sequence is 14 residues long. Germline CDR1 and CDR2: LNHDA and SQIVND (reference sequence).